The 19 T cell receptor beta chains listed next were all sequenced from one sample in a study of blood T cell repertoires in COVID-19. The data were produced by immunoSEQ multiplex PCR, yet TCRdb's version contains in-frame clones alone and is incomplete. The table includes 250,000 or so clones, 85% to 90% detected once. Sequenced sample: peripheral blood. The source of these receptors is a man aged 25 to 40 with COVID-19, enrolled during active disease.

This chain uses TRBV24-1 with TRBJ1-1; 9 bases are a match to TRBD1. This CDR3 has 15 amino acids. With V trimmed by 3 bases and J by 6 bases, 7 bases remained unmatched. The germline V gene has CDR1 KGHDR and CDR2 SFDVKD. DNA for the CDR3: TGTGCCACCAGTGATCCGGGACAGGGAATACCTGAAGCTTTCTTT. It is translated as CATSDPGQGIPEAFF.

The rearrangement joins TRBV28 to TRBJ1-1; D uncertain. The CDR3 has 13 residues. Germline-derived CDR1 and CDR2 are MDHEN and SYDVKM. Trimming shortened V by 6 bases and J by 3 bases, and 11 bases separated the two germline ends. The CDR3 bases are TGTGCCAGCAGCCCTGTCCTCTACACTGAAGCTTTCTTT. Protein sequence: CASSPVLYTEAFF.

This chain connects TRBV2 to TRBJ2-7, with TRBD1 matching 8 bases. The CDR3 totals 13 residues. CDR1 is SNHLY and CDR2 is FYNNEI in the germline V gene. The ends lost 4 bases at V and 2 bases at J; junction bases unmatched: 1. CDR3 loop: CASSGDRTYEQYF. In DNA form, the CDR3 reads TGTGCCAGCAGTGGGGACAGGACCTACGAGCAGTACTTC.

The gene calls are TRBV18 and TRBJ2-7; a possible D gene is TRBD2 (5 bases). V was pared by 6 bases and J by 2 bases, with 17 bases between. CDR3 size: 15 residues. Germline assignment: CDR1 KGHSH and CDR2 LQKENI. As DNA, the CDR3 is TGTGCCAGCTCGTACAACGGGGATCGGACCTACGAGCAGTACTTC. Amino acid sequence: CASSYNGDRTYEQYF.

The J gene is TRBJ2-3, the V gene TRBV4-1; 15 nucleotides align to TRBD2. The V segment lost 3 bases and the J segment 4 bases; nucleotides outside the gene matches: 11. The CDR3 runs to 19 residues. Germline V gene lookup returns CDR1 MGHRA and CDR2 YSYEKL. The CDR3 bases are TGCGCCAGCAGCCACCCGGGACTAGCGGGAGGAGGGATTTCAGATACGCAGTATTTT. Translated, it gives CASSHPGLAGGGISDTQYF.

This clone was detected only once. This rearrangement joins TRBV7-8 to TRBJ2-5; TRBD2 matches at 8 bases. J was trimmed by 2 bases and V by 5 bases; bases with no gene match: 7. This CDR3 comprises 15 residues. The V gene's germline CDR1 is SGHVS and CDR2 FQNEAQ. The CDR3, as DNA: TGTGCCAGCAGCCTCCGGGGGGGGAGGCAAGAGACCCAGTACTTC. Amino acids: CASSLRGGRQETQYF.

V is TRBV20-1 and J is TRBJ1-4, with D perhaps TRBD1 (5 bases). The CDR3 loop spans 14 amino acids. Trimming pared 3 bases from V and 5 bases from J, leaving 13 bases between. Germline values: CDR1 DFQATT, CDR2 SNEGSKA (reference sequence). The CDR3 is CSASTQGLNEKLFF. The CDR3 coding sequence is TGCAGTGCTAGTACTCAGGGCTTAAATGAAAAACTGTTTTTT.

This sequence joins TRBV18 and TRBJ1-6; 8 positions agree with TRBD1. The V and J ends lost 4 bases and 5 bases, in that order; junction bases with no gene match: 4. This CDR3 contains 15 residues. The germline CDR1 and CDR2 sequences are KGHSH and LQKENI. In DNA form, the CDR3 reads TGTGCCAGCTCACAAGACAGGGGCAATAATTCACCCCTCCACTTT. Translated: CASSQDRGNNSPLHF.

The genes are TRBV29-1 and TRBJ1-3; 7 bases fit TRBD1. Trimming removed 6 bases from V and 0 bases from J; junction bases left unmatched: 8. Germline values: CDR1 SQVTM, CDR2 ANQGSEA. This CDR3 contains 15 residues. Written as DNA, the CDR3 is TGCAGCGTAGCAGGGGGTTCCAACTCTGGAAACACCATATATTTT. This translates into CSVAGGSNSGNTIYF.

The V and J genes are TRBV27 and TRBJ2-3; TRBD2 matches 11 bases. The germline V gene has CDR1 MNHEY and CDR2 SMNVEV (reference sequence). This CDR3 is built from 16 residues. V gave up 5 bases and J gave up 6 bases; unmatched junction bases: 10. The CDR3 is CASSPPGLAAWDTQYF. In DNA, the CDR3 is TGTGCCAGCAGTCCGCCGGGACTAGCGGCTTGGGATACGCAGTATTTT.

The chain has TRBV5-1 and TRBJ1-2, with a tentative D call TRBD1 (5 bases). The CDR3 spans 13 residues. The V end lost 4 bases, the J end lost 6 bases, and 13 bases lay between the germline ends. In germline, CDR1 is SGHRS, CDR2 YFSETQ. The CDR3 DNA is TGCGCCAGCAGCATCCAGGGCATAAATGGCTACACCTTC. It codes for CASSIQGINGYTF.

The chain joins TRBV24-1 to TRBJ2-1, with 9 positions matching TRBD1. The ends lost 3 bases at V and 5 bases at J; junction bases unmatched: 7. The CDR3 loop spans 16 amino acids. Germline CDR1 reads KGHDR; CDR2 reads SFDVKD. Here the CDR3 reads CATSDDRGRGNNEQFF. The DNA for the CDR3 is TGTGCCACCAGTGATGACAGGGGGAGGGGGAACAATGAGCAGTTCTTC.

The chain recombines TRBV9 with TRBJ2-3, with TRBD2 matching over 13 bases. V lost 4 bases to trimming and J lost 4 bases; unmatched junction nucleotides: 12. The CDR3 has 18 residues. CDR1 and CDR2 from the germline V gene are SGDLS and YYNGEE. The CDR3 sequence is CASSPPDGTSGNPDTQYF. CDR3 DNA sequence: TGTGCCAGCAGCCCTCCCGACGGGACTAGCGGGAACCCAGATACGCAGTATTTT.

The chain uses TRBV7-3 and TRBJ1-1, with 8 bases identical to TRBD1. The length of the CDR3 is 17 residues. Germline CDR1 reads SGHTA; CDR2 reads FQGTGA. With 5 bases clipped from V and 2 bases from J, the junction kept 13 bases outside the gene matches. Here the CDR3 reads CASSQNRPGTGNTEAFF. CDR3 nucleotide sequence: TGTGCCAGCAGCCAGAACCGTCCCGGGACAGGTAACACTGAAGCTTTCTTT.

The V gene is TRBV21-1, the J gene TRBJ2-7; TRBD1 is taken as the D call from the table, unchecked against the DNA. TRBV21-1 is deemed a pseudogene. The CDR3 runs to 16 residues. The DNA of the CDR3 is TGTGCCAGCAGCAAAGATAGGGGACAGGAAACCTACGAGCAGTACTTC. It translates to CASSKDRGQETYEQYF.

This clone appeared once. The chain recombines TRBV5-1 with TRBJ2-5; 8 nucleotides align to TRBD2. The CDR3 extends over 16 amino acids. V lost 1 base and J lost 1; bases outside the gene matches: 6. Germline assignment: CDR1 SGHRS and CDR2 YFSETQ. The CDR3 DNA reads TGCGCCAGCAGCTTGACTAGCGGAGCCCCCCAAGAGACCCAGTACTTC. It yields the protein CASSLTSGAPQETQYF.

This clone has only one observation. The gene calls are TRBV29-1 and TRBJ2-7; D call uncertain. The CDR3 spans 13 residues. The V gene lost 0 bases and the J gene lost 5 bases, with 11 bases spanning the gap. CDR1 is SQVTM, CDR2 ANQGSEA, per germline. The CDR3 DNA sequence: TGCAGCGTTGAAGATCCGAGGCTCCACGAGCAGTACTTC. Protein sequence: CSVEDPRLHEQYF.

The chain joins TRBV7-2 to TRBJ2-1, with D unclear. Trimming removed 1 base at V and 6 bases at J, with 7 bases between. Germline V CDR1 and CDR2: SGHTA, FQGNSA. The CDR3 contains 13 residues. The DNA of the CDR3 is TGTGCCAGCAGCTTAGGCTTACTCAATGAGCAGTTCTTC. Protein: CASSLGLLNEQFF.

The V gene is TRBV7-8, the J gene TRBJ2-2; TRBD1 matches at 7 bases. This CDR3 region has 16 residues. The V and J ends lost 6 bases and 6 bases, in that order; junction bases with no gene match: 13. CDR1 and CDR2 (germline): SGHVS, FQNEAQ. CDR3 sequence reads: CASSSQGRGSAGELFF. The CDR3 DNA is TGTGCCAGCAGTTCCCAGGGCAGGGGGTCGGCCGGGGAGCTGTTTTTT. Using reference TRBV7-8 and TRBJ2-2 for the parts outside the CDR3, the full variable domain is GAGVSQSPRYKVAKRGQDVALRCDPISGHVSLFWYQQALGQGPEFLTYFQNEAQLDKSGLPSDRFFAERPEGSVSTLKIQRTQQEDSAVYLCASSSQGRGSAGELFFGEGSRLTVL.